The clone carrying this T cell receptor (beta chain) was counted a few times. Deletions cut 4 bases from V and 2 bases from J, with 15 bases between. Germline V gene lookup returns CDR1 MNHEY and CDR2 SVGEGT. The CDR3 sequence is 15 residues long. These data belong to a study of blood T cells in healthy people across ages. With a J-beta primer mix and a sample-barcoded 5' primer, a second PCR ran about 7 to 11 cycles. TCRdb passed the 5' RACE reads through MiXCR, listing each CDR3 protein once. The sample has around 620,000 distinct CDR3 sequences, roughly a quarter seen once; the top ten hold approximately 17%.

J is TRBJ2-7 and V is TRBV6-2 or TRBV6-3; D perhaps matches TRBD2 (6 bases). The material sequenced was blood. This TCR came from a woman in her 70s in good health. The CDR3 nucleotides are TGTGCCAGCAGTTCCCACCCGGGACTCGCCTACGAGCAGTACTTC. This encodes CASSSHPGLAYEQYF.